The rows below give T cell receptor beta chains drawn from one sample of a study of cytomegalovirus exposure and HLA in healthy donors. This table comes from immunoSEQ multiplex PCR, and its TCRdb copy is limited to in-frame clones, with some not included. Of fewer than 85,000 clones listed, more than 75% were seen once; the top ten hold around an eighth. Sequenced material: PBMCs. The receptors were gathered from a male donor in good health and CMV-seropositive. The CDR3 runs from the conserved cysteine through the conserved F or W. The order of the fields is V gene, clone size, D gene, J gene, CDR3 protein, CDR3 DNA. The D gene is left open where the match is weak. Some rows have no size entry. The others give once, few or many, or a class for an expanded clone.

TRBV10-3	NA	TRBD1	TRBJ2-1	CASSSGGSYNEQFF	TGTGCCAGCAGCTCAGGGGGTTCCTACAATGAGCAGTTCTTC
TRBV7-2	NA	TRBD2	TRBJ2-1	CASSLSSGPYNEQFF	TGTGCCAGCAGCTTAAGTAGCGGGCCCTACAATGAGCAGTTCTTC
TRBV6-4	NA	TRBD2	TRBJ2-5	CASSVTSGSTETQYF	TGTGCCAGCAGTGTGACTAGCGGGAGTACAGAGACCCAGTACTTC
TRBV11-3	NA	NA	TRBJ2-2	CASSLGSTNTGELFF	TGTGCCAGCAGCTTAGGAAGCACGAACACCGGGGAGCTGTTTTTT
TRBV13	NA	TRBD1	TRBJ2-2	CASSPPRDRVYTGELFF	TGTGCCAGCAGCCCGCCCCGGGACAGGGTTTATACCGGGGAGCTGTTTTTT
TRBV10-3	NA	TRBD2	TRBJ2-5	CAISEGGEGWDQETQYF	TGTGCCATCAGTGAGGGGGGGGAGGGTTGGGACCAAGAGACCCAGTACTTC
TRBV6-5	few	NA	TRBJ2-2	CASSRGTNTGELFF	TGTGCCAGCAGCAGGGGAACGAACACCGGGGAGCTGTTTTTT
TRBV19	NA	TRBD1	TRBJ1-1	CASSVGTGAWTEAFF	TGTGCCAGTAGTGTGGGGACAGGCGCTTGGACTGAAGCTTTCTTT
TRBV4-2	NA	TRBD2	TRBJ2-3	CASSVLADRTDTQYF	TGTGCCAGCAGCGTACTAGCGGACCGCACAGATACGCAGTATTTT
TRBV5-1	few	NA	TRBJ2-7	CASSVRGYEQYF	TGCGCCAGCAGTGTCAGGGGCTACGAGCAGTACTTC
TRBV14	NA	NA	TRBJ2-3	CASSQDQARVSTDTQYF	TGTGCCAGCAGCCAAGATCAGGCGAGAGTTAGCACAGATACGCAGTATTTT
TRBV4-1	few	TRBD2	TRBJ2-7	CASSQEDRTRNYYEQYF	TGCGCCAGCAGCCAAGAGGATAGGACTAGGAACTACTACGAGCAGTACTTC
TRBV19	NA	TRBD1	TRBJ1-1	CASLGRGLGNTEAFF	TGTGCCAGTTTAGGTAGGGGGCTGGGAAACACTGAAGCTTTCTTT
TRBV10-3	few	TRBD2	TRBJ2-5	CAISRQRGGIETQYF	TGTGCCATCAGTAGACAACGGGGGGGGATAGAGACCCAGTACTTC
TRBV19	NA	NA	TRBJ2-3	CASSSRVWAQYF	TGTGCCAGTAGTTCCCGGGTTTGGGCGCAGTATTTT
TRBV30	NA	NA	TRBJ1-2	CAWSVGRGAYGYTF	TGTGCCTGGAGTGTAGGGAGGGGGGCCTATGGCTACACCTTC
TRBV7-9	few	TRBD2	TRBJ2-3	CASSSSSGAGDTQYF	TGTGCCAGCAGCTCCTCTAGCGGGGCAGGGGATACGCAGTATTTT
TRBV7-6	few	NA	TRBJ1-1	CASSPGGEVPNTEAFF	TGTGCCAGCAGCCCGGGGGGGGAAGTCCCGAACACTGAAGCTTTCTTT
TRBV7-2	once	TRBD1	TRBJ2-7	CASSPTRDRVLEQYF	TGTGCCAGCAGCCCGACCCGGGACAGGGTTCTCGAGCAGTACTTC
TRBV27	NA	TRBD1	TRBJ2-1	CASRRQGLEQFF	TGTGCCAGCAGGCGACAGGGATTAGAGCAGTTCTTC
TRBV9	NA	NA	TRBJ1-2	CASSVATANYGYTF	TGTGCCAGCAGCGTAGCGACAGCTAACTATGGCTACACCTTC
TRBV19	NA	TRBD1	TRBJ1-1	CASSGETGMNTEAFF	TGTGCCAGTAGTGGAGAGACAGGGATGAACACTGAAGCTTTCTTT
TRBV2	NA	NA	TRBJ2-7	CASSEPPRQGTNYEQYF	TGTGCCAGCAGTGAACCCCCGAGGCAGGGGACTAACTACGAGCAGTACTTC
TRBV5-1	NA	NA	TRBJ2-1	CASSLVKTPGTHYNEQFF	TGCGCCAGCAGCTTGGTGAAGACCCCCGGGACTCACTACAATGAGCAGTTCTTC
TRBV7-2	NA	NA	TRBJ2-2	CASSQPRAGELFF	TGTGCCAGCAGTCAGCCCAGGGCCGGGGAGCTGTTTTTT
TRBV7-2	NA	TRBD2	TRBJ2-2	CASRPSGSIGTGELFF	TGTGCCAGCAGACCTAGCGGGTCTATAGGGACCGGGGAGCTGTTTTTT
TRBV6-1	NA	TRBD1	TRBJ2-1	CASSTGQGAYNEQFF	TGTGCCAGCAGTACCGGACAGGGAGCATACAATGAGCAGTTCTTC
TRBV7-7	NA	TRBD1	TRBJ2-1	CASSLTGSVNEQFF	TGTGCCAGCAGCTTGACAGGGTCGGTAAATGAGCAGTTCTTC
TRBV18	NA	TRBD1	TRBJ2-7	CASSPQDGQGAYEQYF	TGTGCCAGCTCACCTCAGGATGGACAGGGAGCCTACGAGCAGTACTTC